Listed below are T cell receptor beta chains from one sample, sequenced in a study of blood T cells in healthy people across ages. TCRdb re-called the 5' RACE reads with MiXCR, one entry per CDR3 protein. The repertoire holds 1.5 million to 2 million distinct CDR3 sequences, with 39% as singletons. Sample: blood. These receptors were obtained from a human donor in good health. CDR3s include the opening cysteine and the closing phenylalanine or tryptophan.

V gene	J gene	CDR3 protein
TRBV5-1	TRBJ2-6	CASTLTGQGGANVLTF
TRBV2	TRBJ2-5	CASSEVDGETQYF
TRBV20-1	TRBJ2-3	CSAGDRRTSGGTDTQYF
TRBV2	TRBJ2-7	CATRRAGGLYEQYF
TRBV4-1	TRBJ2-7	CASSQPGQGYEQYF
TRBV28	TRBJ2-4	CASSLPSPGQSKYF
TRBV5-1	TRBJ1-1	CASRRGLQGGGTEAFF
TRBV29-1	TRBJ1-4	CSVGGQVGEKLFF
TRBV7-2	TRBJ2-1	CASSSLAGGPFSYNEQFF
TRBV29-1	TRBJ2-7	CSVEEGQGRSYEQYF
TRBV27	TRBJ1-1	CASSPSTSRIFTEAFF
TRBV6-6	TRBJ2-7	CASSYGRRDSSYEQYF
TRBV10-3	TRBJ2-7	CAIMGQTYEQYF
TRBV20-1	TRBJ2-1	CGAQSYNEQFF